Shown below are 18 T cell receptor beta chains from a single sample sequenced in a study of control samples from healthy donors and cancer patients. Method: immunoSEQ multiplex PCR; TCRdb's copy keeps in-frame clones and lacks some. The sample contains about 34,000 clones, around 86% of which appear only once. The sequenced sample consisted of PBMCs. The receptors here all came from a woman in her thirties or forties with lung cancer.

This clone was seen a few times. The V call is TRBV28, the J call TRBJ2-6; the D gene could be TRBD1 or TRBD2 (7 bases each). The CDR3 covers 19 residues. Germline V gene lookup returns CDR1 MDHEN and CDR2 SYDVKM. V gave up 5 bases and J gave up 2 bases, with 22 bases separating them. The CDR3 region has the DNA TGTGCCAGCAGTCCCATAGGCAGGGGGGAGGGCCCTGGGGCCAACGTCCTGACTTTC. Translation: CASSPIGRGEGPGANVLTF. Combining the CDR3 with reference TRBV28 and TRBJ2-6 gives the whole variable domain DVKVTQSSRYLVKRTGEKVFLECVQDMDHENMFWYRQDPGLGLRLIYFSYDVKMKEKGDIPEGYSVSREKKERFSLILESASTNQTSMYLCASSPIGRGEGPGANVLTFGAGSRLTVL.

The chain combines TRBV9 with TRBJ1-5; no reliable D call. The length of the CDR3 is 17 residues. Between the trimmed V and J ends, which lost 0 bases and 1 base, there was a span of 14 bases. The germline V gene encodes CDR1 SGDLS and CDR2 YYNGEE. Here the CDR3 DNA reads TGTGCCAGCAGCGTAGGGGCGTCTTCGGACAGCAATCAGCCCCAGCATTTT. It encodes CASSVGASSDSNQPQHF.

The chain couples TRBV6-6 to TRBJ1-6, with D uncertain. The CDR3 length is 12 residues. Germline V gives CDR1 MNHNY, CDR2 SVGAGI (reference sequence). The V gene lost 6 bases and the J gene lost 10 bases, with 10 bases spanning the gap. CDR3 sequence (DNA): TGTGCCAGCAGAATCAGCGAATCACCCCTCCACTTT. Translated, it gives CASRISESPLHF.

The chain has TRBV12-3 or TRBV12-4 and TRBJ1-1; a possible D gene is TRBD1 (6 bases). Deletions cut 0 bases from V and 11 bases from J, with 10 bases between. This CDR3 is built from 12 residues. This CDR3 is CASSLASRGAFF. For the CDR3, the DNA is TGTGCCAGCAGTTTAGCGAGCAGGGGTGCTTTCTTT.

Here the CDR3 reads CASSQEKGGNTDTQYF. The CDR3, as DNA: TGTGCCAGCAGCCAAGAGAAAGGGGGAAACACAGATACGCAGTATTTT. V is TRBV14 and J is TRBJ2-3, with D possibly matching TRBD1 (6 bases). This CDR3 contains 16 residues. Trimming took off 0 bases at V and 2 bases at J, with 12 bases between the two ends. Germline values: CDR1 SGHDN, CDR2 FVKESK.

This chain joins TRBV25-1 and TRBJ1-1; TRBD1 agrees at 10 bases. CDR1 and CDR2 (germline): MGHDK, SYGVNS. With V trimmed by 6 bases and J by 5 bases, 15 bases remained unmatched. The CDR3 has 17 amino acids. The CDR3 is CASSISHSTGGGTEAFF. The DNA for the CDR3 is TGTGCCAGCAGCATCTCTCACTCGACAGGGGGCGGGACTGAAGCTTTCTTT.

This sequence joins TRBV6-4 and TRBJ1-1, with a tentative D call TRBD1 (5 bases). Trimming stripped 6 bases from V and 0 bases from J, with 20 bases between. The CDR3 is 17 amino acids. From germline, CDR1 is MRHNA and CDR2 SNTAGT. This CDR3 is CASRRGEAAKMNTEAFF. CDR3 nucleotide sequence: TGTGCCAGCAGGAGAGGGGAAGCAGCCAAGATGAACACTGAAGCTTTCTTT.

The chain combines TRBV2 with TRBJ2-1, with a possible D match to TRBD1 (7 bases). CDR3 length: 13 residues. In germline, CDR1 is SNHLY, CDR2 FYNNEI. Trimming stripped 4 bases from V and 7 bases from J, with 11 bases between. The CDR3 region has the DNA TGTGCCAGCAGTGGGGCAGGGGGGAATGAGCAGTTCTTC. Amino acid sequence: CASSGAGGNEQFF.

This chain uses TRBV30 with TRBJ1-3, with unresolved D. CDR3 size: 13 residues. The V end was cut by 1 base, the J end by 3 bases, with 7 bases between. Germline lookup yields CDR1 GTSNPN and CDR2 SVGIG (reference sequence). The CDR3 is CAWSAGNGNTIYF. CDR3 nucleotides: TGTGCCTGGAGTGCAGGAAATGGAAACACCATATATTTT.

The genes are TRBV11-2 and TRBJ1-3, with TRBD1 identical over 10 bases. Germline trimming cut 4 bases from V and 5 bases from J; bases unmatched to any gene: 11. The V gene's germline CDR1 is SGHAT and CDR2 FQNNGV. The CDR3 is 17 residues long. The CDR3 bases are TGTGCCAGCAGCTCGAATACCCGGGACAGGGGACGAAACACCATATATTTT. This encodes CASSSNTRDRGRNTIYF.

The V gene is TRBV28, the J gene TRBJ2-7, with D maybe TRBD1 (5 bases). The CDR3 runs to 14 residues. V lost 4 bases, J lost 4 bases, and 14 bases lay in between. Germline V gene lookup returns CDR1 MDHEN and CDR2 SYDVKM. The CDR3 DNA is TGTGCCAGCAGTTCACCCGACAGTAAGTACGAGCAGTACTTC. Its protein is CASSSPDSKYEQYF.

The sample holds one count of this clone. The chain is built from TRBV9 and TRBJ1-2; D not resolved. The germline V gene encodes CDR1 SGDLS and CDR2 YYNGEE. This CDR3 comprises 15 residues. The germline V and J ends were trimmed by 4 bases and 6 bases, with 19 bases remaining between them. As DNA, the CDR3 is TGTGCCAGCAGCCTAACCGGGTCCCTTGAGGATGGCTACACCTTC. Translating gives CASSLTGSLEDGYTF.

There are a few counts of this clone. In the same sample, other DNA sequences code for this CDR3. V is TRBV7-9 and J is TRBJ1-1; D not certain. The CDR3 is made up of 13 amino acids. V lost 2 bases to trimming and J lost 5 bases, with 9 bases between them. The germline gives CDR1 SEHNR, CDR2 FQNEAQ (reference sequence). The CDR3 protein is CASSLSGGTEAFF. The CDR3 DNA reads TGTGCCAGCAGCTTAAGCGGCGGAACTGAAGCTTTCTTT.

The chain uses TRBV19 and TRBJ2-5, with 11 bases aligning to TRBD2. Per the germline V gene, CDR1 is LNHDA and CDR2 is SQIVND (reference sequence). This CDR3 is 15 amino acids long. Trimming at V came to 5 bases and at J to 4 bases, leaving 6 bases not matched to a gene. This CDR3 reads CASSRSGGAGETQYF. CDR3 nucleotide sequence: TGTGCCAGTAGTCGTAGCGGGGGGGCGGGAGAGACCCAGTACTTC.

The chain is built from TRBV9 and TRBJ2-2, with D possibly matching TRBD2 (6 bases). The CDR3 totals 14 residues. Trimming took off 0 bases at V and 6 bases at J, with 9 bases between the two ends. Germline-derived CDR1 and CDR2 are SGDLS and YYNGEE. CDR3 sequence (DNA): TGTGCCAGCAGCGTAGGGGGGGTCGCCGGGGAGCTGTTTTTT. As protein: CASSVGGVAGELFF.

This CDR3 is CASSFQGNQPQHF. CDR3 DNA sequence: TGTGCCAGCAGTTTTCAGGGGAATCAGCCCCAGCATTTT. The chain couples TRBV2 to TRBJ1-5; a possible D gene is TRBD1 (6 bases). CDR3 size: 13 residues. Germline V gives CDR1 SNHLY, CDR2 FYNNEI. V was cut by 5 bases and J by 4 bases, with 9 bases left in between. The entire variable domain, with the rest obtained from reference TRBV2 and TRBJ1-5, is as follows: EPEVTQTPSHQVTQMGQEVILRCVPISNHLYFYWYRQILGQKVEFLVSFYNNEISEKSEIFDDQFSVERPDGSNFTLKIRSTKLEDSAMYFCASSFQGNQPQHFGDGTRLSIL.

CDR3 residues: CARSPRQGREKLFF. CDR3 in DNA: TGTGCCAGAAGCCCCCGACAGGGAAGGGAAAAACTGTTTTTT. This chain links TRBV7-5 with TRBJ1-4; TRBD1, the D gene given by the table, was not confirmed from the DNA. TRBV7-5 is classified as a pseudogene. This CDR3 is 14 amino acids long.

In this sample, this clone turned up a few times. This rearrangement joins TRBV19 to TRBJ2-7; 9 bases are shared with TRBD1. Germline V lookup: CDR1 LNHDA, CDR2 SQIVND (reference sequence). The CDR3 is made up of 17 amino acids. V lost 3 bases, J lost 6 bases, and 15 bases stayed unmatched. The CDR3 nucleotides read TGTGCCAGTAGTATCTCCTACAAGACAGGGGGTTTTTTCGAGCAGTACTTC. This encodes CASSISYKTGGFFEQYF. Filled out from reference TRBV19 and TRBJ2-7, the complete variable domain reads DGGITQSPKYLFRKEGQNVTLSCEQNLNHDAMYWYRQDPGQGLRLIYYSQIVNDFQKGDIAEGYSVSREKKESFPLTVTSAQKNPTAFYLCASSISYKTGGFFEQYFGPGTRLTVT.